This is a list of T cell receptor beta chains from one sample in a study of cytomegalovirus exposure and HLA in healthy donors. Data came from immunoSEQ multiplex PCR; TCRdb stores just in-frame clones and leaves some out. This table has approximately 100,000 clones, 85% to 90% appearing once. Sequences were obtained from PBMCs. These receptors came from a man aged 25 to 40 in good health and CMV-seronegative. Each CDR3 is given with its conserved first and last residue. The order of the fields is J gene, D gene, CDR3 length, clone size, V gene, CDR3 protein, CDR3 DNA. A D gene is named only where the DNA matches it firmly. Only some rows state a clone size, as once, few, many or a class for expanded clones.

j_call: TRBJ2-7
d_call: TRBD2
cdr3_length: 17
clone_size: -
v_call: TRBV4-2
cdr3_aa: CASSHELRGGSTYEQYF
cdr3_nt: TGTGCCAGCAGCCACGAACTCCGGGGGGGTTCCACCTACGAGCAGTACTTC

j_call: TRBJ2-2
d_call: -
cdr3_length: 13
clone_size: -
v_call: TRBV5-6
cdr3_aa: CASSLANGRELFF
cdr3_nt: TGTGCCAGCAGCTTGGCCAACGGGAGGGAGCTGTTTTTT

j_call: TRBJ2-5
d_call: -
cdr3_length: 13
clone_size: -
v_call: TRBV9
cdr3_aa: CASSVGQQETQYF
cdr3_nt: TGTGCCAGCAGCGTAGGACAGCAAGAGACCCAGTACTTC

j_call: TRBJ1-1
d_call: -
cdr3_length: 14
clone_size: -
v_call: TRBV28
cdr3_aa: CASRYQGLGTEAFF
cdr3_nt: TGTGCCAGCAGGTACCAGGGGTTGGGGACTGAAGCTTTCTTT

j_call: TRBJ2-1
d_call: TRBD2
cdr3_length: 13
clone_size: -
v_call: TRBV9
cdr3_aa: CASSVTSDHEQFF
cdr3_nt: TGTGCCAGCAGCGTAACTAGCGACCATGAGCAGTTCTTC

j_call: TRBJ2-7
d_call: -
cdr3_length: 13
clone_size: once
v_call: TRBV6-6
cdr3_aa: CASSRGIYYEQYF
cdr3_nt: TGTGCCAGCAGCCGGGGGATATACTACGAGCAGTACTTC

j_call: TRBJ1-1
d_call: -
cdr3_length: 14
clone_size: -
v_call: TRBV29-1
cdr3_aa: CSVEAKFGITEAFF
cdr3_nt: TGCAGCGTTGAAGCCAAATTCGGTATCACTGAAGCTTTCTTT

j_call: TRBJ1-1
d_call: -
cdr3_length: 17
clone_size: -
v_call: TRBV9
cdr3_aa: CASSVRLDLRGNTEAFF
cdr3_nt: TGTGCCAGCAGCGTCCGCCTCGACCTTAGGGGTAACACTGAAGCTTTCTTT

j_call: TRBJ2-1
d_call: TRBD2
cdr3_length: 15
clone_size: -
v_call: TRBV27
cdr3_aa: CASSLRRGGLNEQFF
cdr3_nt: TGTGCCAGCAGTTTGAGGCGGGGGGGCCTCAATGAGCAGTTCTTC

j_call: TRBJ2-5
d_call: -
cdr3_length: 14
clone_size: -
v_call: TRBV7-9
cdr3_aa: CASSLGTLGETQYF
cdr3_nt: TGTGCCAGCAGCTTAGGTACACTAGGGGAGACCCAGTACTTC

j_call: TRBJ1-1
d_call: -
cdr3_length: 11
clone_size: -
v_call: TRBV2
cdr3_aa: CASRRDTEAFF
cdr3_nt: TGTGCCAGCAGGCGCGACACTGAAGCTTTCTTT

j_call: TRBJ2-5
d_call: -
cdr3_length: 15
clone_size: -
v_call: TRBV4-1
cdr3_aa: CASSQGTGPRETQYF
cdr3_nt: TGCGCCAGCAGCCAAGGAACAGGGCCGAGGGAGACCCAGTACTTC

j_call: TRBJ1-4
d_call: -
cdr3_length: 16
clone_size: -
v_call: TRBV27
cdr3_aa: CASSLSGGFTNEKLFF
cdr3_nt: TGTGCCAGCAGTTTATCCGGGGGATTCACTAATGAAAAACTGTTTTTT

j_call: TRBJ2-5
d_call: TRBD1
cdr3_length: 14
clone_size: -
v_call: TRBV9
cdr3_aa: CASSVAGQEETQYF
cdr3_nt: TGTGCCAGCAGCGTAGCGGGACAGGAAGAGACCCAGTACTTC

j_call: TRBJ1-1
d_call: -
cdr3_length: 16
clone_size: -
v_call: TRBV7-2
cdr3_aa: CASSSQKVVVDTEAFF
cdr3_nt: TGTGCCAGCAGCTCGCAGAAAGTTGTGGTCGACACTGAAGCTTTCTTT

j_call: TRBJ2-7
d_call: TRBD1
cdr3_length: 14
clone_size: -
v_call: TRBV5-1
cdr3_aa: CASRGQGALYEQYF
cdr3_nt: TGCGCCAGCAGGGGACAGGGGGCACTCTACGAGCAGTACTTC

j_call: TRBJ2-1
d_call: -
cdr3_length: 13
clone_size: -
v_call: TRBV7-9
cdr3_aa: CASSLPTHNEQFF
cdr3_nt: TGTGCCAGCAGCCTACCAACGCATAATGAGCAGTTCTTC

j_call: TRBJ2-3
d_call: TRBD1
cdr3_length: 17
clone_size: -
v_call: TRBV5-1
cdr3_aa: CASSLAFYRGSTDTQYF
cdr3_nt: TGCGCCAGCAGCTTGGCGTTTTACAGGGGAAGCACAGATACGCAGTATTTT

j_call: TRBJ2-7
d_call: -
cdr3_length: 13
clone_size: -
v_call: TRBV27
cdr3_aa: CASRPSSSYEQYF
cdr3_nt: TGTGCCAGCCGCCCTTCTAGCTCCTACGAGCAGTACTTC

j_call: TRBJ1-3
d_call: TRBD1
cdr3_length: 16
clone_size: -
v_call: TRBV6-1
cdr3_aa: CASSAPGGRAGNTIYF
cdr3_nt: TGTGCCAGCAGTGCCCCAGGGGGTCGGGCTGGAAACACCATATATTTT

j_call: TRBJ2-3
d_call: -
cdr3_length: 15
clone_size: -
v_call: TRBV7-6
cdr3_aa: CASSLAGGIADTQYF
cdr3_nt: TGTGCCAGCAGCTTAGCGGGCGGGATCGCAGATACGCAGTATTTT

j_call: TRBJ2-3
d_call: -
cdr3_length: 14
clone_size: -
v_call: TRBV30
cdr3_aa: CAWSVQARRDTQYF
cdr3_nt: TGTGCCTGGAGTGTACAAGCGCGACGAGATACGCAGTATTTT

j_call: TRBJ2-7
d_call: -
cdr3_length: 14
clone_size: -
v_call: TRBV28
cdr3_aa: CASSLQGTPYEQYF
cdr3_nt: TGTGCCAGCAGTTTACAGGGTACCCCCTACGAGCAGTACTTC

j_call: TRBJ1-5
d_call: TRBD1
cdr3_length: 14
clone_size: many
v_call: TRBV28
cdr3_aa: CASSFDRGAQPQHF
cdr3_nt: TGTGCCAGCAGTTTTGACAGGGGAGCTCAGCCCCAGCATTTT

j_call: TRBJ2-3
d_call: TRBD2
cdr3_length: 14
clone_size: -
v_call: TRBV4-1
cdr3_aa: CASSHTGGIDTQYF
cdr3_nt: TGCGCCAGCAGCCATACGGGAGGGATAGATACGCAGTATTTT

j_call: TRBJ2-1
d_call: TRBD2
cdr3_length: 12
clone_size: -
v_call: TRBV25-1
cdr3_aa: CASSDSGYEQFF
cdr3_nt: TGTGCCAGCAGTGATAGCGGGTATGAGCAGTTCTTC

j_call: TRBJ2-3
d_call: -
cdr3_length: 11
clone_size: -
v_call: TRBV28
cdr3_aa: CASSRGDTQYF
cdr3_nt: TGTGCCAGCAGCAGGGGAGATACGCAGTATTTT

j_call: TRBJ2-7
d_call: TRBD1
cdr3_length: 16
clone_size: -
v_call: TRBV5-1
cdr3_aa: CASSLGTGGLGYEQYF
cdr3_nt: TGCGCCAGCAGCTTAGGGACAGGGGGTTTAGGTTACGAGCAGTACTTC

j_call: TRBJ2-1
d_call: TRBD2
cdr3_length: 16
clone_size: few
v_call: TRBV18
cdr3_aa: CASSPRLAGGPGEQFF
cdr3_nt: TGTGCCAGCTCACCTCGACTAGCGGGGGGGCCGGGTGAGCAGTTCTTC

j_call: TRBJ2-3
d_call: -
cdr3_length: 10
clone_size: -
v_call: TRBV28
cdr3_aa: CASTRDTQYF
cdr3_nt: TGTGCCAGCACGAGAGATACGCAGTATTTT

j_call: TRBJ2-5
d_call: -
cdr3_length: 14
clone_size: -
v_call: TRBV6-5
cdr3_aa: CASSETTGQETQYF
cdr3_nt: TGTGCCAGCAGTGAGACGACAGGACAGGAGACCCAGTACTTC

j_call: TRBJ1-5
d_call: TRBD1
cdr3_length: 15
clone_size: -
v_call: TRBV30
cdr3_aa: CAWTEGTGGLQPQHF
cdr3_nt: TGTGCCTGGACCGAAGGGACAGGGGGTTTGCAGCCCCAGCATTTT

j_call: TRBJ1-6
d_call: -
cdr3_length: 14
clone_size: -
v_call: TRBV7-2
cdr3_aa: CASSRTSYNSPLHF
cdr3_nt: TGTGCCAGCAGCCGAACATCCTATAATTCACCCCTCCACTTT

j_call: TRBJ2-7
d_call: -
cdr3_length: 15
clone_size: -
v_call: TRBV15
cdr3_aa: CATSRDLGGAYEQYF
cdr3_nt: TGTGCCACCAGCAGAGATCTAGGAGGGGCCTACGAGCAGTACTTC

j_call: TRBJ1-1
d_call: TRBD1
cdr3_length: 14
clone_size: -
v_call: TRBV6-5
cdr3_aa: CASRQGFSNTEAFF
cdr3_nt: TGTGCCAGCAGACAGGGGTTTTCGAACACTGAAGCTTTCTTT

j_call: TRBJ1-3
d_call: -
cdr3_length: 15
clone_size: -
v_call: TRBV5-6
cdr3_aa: CASSLIAGRGNTIYF
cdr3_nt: TGTGCCAGCAGCTTGATCGCAGGGAGGGGAAACACCATATATTTT

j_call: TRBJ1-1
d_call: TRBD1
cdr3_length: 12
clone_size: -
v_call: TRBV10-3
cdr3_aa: CAIQGANTEAFF
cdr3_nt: TGTGCCATCCAGGGGGCGAACACTGAAGCTTTCTTT

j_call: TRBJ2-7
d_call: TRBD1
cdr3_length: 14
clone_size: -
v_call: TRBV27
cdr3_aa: CASSLYTGGYEQYF
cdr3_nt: TGTGCCAGCAGTTTATATACAGGGGGCTACGAGCAGTACTTC

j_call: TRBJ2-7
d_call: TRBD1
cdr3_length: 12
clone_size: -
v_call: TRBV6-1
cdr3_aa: CAIRDRDYEQYF
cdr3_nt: TGTGCCATCCGGGACAGGGATTACGAGCAGTACTTC

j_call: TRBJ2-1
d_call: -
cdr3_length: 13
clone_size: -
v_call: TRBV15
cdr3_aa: CATSRNTGNEQFF
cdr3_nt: TGTGCCACCAGCAGAAACACGGGGAATGAGCAGTTCTTC

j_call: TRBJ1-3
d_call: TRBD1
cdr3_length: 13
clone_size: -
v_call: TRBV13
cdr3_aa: CASSSTGENTIYF
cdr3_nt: TGTGCCAGCAGCTCGACAGGGGAAAACACCATATATTTT

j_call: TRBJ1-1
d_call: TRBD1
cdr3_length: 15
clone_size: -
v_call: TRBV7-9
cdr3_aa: CASSLQGAGDTEAFF
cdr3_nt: TGTGCCAGCAGCTTACAGGGGGCGGGTGACACTGAAGCTTTCTTT

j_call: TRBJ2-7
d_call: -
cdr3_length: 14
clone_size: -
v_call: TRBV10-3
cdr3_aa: CAISEGSLFYEQYF
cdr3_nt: TGTGCCATCAGTGAGGGGAGTCTTTTCTACGAGCAGTACTTC